A single T cell receptor (beta chain) is shown here with its context. The antigen is not known. The CDR3 sequence is 14 residues long. Germline CDR1 is SGHVS and CDR2 is FQNEAQ. Germline trimming cut 5 bases from V and 4 bases from J; bases unmatched to any gene: 2. Here immunoSEQ multiplex PCR was the method, and the copy in TCRdb shows in-frame clones only, minus some. In the table there are roughly 140,000 clones, more than 75% of which are singletons. The sample comes from a study of T cell responses to AZD1222 COVID-19 vaccine. Findings and caveats of the study: A mostly white British donor set with more females was recruited, and clonal diversity was possibly underestimated. When two AZD1222 doses had been given, Spike-specific TCR breadth and depth rose.

V and J are TRBV7-8 and TRBJ1-1; TRBD1 matches 12 bases. The sequencing here drew on peripheral blood, taken 28 days after the second AZD1222 dose. This TCR was recovered from an adult who received the AZD1222 COVID-19 vaccine. The CDR3 DNA reads TGTGCCAGCAGCGGGGACAGGGGGCGCACTGAAGCTTTCTTT. It specifies CASSGDRGRTEAFF.